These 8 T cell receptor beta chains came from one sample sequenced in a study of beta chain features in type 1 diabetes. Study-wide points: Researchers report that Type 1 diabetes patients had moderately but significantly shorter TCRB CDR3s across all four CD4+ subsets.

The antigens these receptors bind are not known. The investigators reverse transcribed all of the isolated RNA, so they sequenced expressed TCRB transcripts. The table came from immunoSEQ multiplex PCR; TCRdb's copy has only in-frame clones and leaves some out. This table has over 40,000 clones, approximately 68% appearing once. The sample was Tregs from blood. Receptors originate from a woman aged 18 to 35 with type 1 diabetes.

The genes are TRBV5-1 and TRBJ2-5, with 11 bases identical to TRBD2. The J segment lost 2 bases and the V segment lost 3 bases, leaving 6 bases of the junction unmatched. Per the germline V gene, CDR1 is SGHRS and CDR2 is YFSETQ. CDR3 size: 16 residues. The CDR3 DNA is TGCGCCAGCAGCTCCCTCGTAGCGGGGGGGCAAGAGACCCAGTACTTC. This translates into CASSSLVAGGQETQYF.

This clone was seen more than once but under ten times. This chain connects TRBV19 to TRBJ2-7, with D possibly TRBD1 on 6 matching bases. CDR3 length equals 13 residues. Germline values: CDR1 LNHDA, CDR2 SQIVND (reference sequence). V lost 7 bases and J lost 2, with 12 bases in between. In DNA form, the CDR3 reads TGTGCCAGTACTAAAACAGGGACCTACGAGCAGTACTTC. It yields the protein CASTKTGTYEQYF.

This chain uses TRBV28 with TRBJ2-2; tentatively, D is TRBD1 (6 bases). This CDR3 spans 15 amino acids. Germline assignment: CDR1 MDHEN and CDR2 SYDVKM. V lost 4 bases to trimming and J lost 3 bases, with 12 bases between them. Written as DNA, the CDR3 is TGTGCCAGCAGTTCTGGGGGCCTATACACCGGGGAGCTGTTTTTT. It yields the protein CASSSGGLYTGELFF. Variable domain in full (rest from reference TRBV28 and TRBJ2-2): DVKVTQSSRYLVKRTGEKVFLECVQDMDHENMFWYRQDPGLGLRLIYFSYDVKMKEKGDIPEGYSVSREKKERFSLILESASTNQTSMYLCASSSGGLYTGELFFGEGSRLTVL.

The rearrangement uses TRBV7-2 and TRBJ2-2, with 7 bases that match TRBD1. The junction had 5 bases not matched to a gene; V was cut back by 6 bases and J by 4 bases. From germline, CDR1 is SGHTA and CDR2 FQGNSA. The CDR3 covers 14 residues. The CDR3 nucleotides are TGTGCCAGCAGGGACAGGAGAGGCACCGGGGAGCTGTTTTTT. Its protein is CASRDRRGTGELFF. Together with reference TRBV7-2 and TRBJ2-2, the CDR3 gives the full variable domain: GAGVSQSPSNKVTEKGKDVELRCDPISGHTALYWYRQSLGQGLEFLIYFQGNSAPDKSGLPSDRFSAERTGGSVSTLTIQRTQQEDSAVYLCASRDRRGTGELFFGEGSRLTVL.

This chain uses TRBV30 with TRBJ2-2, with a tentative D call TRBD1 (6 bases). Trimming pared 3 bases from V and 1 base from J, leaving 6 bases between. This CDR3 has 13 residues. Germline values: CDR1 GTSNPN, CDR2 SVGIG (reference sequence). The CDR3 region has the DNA TGTGCCTGGAGGGGACAGAACACCGGGGAGCTGTTTTTT. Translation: CAWRGQNTGELFF.

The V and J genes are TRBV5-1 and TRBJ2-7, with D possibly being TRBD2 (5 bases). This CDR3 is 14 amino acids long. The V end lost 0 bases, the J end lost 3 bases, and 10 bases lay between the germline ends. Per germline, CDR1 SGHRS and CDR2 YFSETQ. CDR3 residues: CASSLALEGYEQYF. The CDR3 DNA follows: TGCGCCAGCAGCTTGGCTCTTGAGGGCTACGAGCAGTACTTC.

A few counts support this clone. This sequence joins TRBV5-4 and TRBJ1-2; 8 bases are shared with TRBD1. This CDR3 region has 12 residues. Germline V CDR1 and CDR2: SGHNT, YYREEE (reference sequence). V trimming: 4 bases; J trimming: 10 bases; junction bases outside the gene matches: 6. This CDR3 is CASSPRTGNYTF. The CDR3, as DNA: TGTGCCAGCAGCCCACGGACAGGGAACTACACCTTC.

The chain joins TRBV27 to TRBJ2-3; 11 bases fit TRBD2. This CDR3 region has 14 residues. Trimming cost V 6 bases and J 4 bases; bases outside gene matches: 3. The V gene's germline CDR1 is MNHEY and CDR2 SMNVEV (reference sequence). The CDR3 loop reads CASSFSGGADTQYF. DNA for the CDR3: TGTGCCAGCAGCTTTAGCGGGGGGGCAGATACGCAGTATTTT.